This record looks at one T cell receptor (beta chain) sequence and its context. There is no known antigen for this receptor. No per-base quality is available; no much larger clone lies one base away. Each collaborating institution followed its own protocols to collect whole blood in K2EDTA tubes. For TCRbeta analysis, collaborator samples were shipped as frozen whole blood, as isolated PBMCs, or as DNA extracted from either sample type. This sample was taken from a study of blood T cell repertoires in COVID-19 (dated by TCRdb to about 2020). About the full investigation: The collaborator samples originated in the United States, Italy and Spain and spanned the acute and convalescent phases of COVID-19. The material from the prospective study consisted of cDNA or gDNA derived from T cells, B-cell-depleted T cells, or PBMCs. Deeply sampled blood TCRbeta repertoires from subjects exposed to, actively infected with, or recovered from COVID-19 were included in the dataset. The repertoires were released in a freely available public database meant as a resource for research on the immune response to SARS-CoV-2. The samples were drawn from two sources: the first 160 participants of the ongoing ImmuneRACE study, and 1,000 to 1,500 subjects contributed by 6 global collaborators. A de-identified subject ID, COVID-19 status, age in years and sex were almost always included in the sample metadata. HLA class I and class II types, where available, came from metadata supplied by the sample provider rather than from assay-based typing.

Trimming at the junction amounts to 6 bases on V and 1 base on J, and the germline ends lie 13 bases apart. The CDR3 has 14 amino acids, counting the end cysteine and phenylalanine. CDR3 DNA only is kept here, 42 bases in frame from base 1. According to the germline V gene, CDR1 reads MNHEY and CDR2 reads SVGAGI. The immunoSEQ Assay, a bias-controlled multiplex PCR, was used to amplify TCRbeta CDR3 regions from genomic DNA. On the study's bioinformatics: Within the assay, amplification of reference gene primers was used to estimate how many nucleated cells each sample contained. To quantify the absolute abundance of each unique TCRbeta CDR3 rearrangement, sequence reads were collapsed and filtered. For each sample, productive Simpson clonality was calculated as the square root of Simpson's diversity index over productive rearrangements. Not all clones reach the TCRdb copy of this immuneACCESS table, which keeps in-frame sequences only. Checked studies attribute under half of the gap to unresolved V genes and leave the rest unexplained. V and J calls plus clone size are reproduced from that table; the DNA served to infer D and trimming. The sample table contains about 80,000 clones; only one count was recorded for 75% to 85% of them. Of the sample, 27% falls within the top ten clones.

Results the study describes overall, beyond this receptor: Clinical and demographic metadata were provided uncurated, with the amount varying by source and participant.

Sequencing was done on a sample of peripheral blood. The rearrangement joined TRBV6-5 to TRBJ2-7; no D gene can be assigned with confidence. This clonotype was obtained from a human donor in a cohort sampled during active COVID-19. The CDR3 sequence is CASSPREESYEQYF. The nucleotide sequence is given as TGTGCCAGCAGCCCGAGAGAGGAATCCTACGAGCAGTACTTC.